Listed below are T cell receptor beta chains from one sample, sequenced in a study of T cell repertoires in cytomegalovirus infection. TCRdb independently ran MiXCR on the reads; one entry per CDR3 protein. The sample shows fewer than 250,000 distinct CDR3 sequences, 20% to 25% of them seen only once. Specimen: CD8+ T cells from PBMCs. These receptor sequences come from a human donor in good health (CMV status not recorded). Some clones in this sample may be carry-over from other donors' samples. The CDR3 runs from the conserved cysteine through the conserved F or W. Fields, in order: J gene, D gene, clone size, V gene, CDR3 protein, CDR3 DNA. The D gene is left open where the match is weak. Size is omitted from some rows. Given values are once, few, many or a class for expanded clones.

j_call: TRBJ2-5; d_call: .; clone_size: few; v_call: TRBV2; cdr3_aa: CASSEGPDGRKTQYF; cdr3_nt: TGTGCCAGCAGCGAGGGACCGGACGGGCGGAAGACCCAGTACTTC
j_call: TRBJ2-1; d_call: .; clone_size: .; v_call: TRBV14; cdr3_aa: CASSQPKETSSYNEQFF; cdr3_nt: TGTGCCAGCAGCCAGCCCAAGGAGACGAGCTCCTACAATGAGCAGTTCTTC
j_call: TRBJ2-7; d_call: .; clone_size: many; v_call: TRBV6-2/TRBV6-3; cdr3_aa: CASSYGRTLSYEQYF; cdr3_nt: TGTGCCAGCAGTTACGGAAGGACCCTCTCCTACGAGCAGTACTTC
j_call: TRBJ1-1; d_call: .; clone_size: few; v_call: TRBV11-2; cdr3_aa: CASSSYYTEAFF; cdr3_nt: TGTGCCAGCAGCTCGTACTACACTGAAGCTTTCTTT
j_call: TRBJ2-2; d_call: TRBD2; clone_size: many; v_call: TRBV7-6; cdr3_aa: CASSLGGGTGELFF; cdr3_nt: TGTGCCAGCAGCCTGGGGGGGGGCACCGGGGAGCTGTTTTTT
j_call: TRBJ2-5; d_call: .; clone_size: few; v_call: TRBV7-6; cdr3_aa: CASSSGGTFAPGETQYF; cdr3_nt: TGTGCCAGCAGCTCCGGGGGAACTTTCGCCCCGGGGGAGACCCAGTACTTC
j_call: TRBJ2-5; d_call: .; clone_size: .; v_call: TRBV29-1; cdr3_aa: CSVEEGIETQYF; cdr3_nt: TGCAGCGTTGAAGAAGGGATAGAGACCCAGTACTTC
j_call: TRBJ1-1; d_call: .; clone_size: few; v_call: TRBV4-1; cdr3_aa: CASSQDPGSSTEAFF; cdr3_nt: TGCGCCAGCAGCCAGGATCCAGGGTCTAGCACTGAAGCTTTCTTT
j_call: TRBJ2-1; d_call: .; clone_size: many; v_call: TRBV11-2; cdr3_aa: CASSSVLGMNEQFF; cdr3_nt: TGTGCCAGCAGCAGCGTGTTAGGGATGAATGAGCAGTTCTTC
j_call: TRBJ2-4; d_call: TRBD2; clone_size: .; v_call: TRBV7-9; cdr3_aa: CAISGTSGENIQYF; cdr3_nt: TGTGCCATCTCCGGGACTAGCGGAGAAAACATTCAGTACTTC
j_call: TRBJ2-3; d_call: TRBD2; clone_size: many; v_call: TRBV28; cdr3_aa: CASSLGLAGVTSTDTQYF; cdr3_nt: TGTGCCAGCAGTTTAGGGCTAGCGGGGGTTACTAGCACAGATACGCAGTATTTT
j_call: TRBJ1-5; d_call: .; clone_size: few; v_call: TRBV6-5; cdr3_aa: CASSYSEDSLWPQHF; cdr3_nt: TGTGCCAGCAGTTACTCTGAGGACAGCCTCTGGCCCCAGCATTTT
j_call: TRBJ2-1; d_call: TRBD2; clone_size: few; v_call: TRBV19; cdr3_aa: CASSDLAGGGFF; cdr3_nt: TGTGCCAGTAGTGACCTAGCGGGGGGCGGGTTCTTC
j_call: TRBJ2-5; d_call: .; clone_size: few; v_call: TRBV28; cdr3_aa: CASSALKHQETQYF; cdr3_nt: TGTGCCAGCAGTGCTCTCAAGCACCAAGAGACCCAGTACTTC
j_call: TRBJ2-7; d_call: .; clone_size: many; v_call: TRBV7-6; cdr3_aa: CASRGSDYEQYF; cdr3_nt: TGTGCCAGCAGGGGTTCAGACTACGAGCAGTACTTC
j_call: TRBJ2-5; d_call: .; clone_size: few; v_call: TRBV12-3/TRBV12-4; cdr3_aa: CASSLLGVRETQYF; cdr3_nt: TGTGCCAGCAGTTTATTGGGGGTACGAGAGACCCAGTACTTC
j_call: TRBJ2-1; d_call: .; clone_size: .; v_call: TRBV6-2/TRBV6-3; cdr3_aa: CASSYSVVAAYNEQFF; cdr3_nt: TGTGCCAGCAGTTACTCGGTGGTAGCAGCCTACAATGAGCAGTTCTTC
j_call: TRBJ1-1; d_call: .; clone_size: .; v_call: TRBV12-3/TRBV12-4; cdr3_aa: CASTLLGGNTEAFF; cdr3_nt: TGTGCCAGCACCCTTCTAGGGGGGAACACTGAAGCTTTCTTT
j_call: TRBJ1-1; d_call: .; clone_size: .; v_call: TRBV4-2; cdr3_aa: CASSREVGDRNTEAFF; cdr3_nt: TGTGCCAGCAGCCGAGAGGTCGGGGACCGGAACACTGAAGCTTTCTTT
j_call: TRBJ2-3; d_call: .; clone_size: few; v_call: TRBV6-1; cdr3_aa: CASTEWGGRGDTQYF; cdr3_nt: TGTGCCAGCACCGAATGGGGGGGGCGGGGAGATACGCAGTATTTT
j_call: TRBJ2-7; d_call: .; clone_size: .; v_call: TRBV12-3/TRBV12-4; cdr3_aa: CASSFRLTGLWGEQYF; cdr3_nt: TGTGCCAGCAGTTTTAGGTTGACAGGCCTTTGGGGAGAGCAGTACTTC
j_call: TRBJ1-1; d_call: .; clone_size: .; v_call: TRBV5-6; cdr3_aa: CASSYGALSEAFF; cdr3_nt: TGTGCCAGCAGCTATGGGGCGCTCTCTGAAGCTTTCTTT
j_call: TRBJ1-5; d_call: TRBD1; clone_size: few; v_call: TRBV13; cdr3_aa: CASSAGQGLGNQPQHF; cdr3_nt: TGTGCCAGCAGCGCGGGACAGGGTCTCGGCAATCAGCCCCAGCATTTT
j_call: TRBJ2-2; d_call: TRBD1; clone_size: many; v_call: TRBV7-6; cdr3_aa: CASSPDRVNTGELFF; cdr3_nt: TGTGCCAGCAGCCCGGACAGGGTGAACACCGGGGAGCTGTTTTTT
j_call: TRBJ2-1; d_call: TRBD2; clone_size: .; v_call: TRBV6-1; cdr3_aa: CASSLSGTSGGSSYNEQFF; cdr3_nt: TGTGCCAGCAGTTTATCCGGGACTAGCGGGGGTTCCTCCTACAATGAGCAGTTCTTC
j_call: TRBJ1-4; d_call: .; clone_size: many; v_call: TRBV7-9; cdr3_aa: CASSGTSTNEKLFF; cdr3_nt: TGTGCCAGCAGCGGGACATCAACTAATGAAAAACTGTTTTTT
j_call: TRBJ2-1; d_call: TRBD1; clone_size: .; v_call: TRBV20-1; cdr3_aa: CSARGLVDRVEWNEQFF; cdr3_nt: TGCAGTGCTAGAGGCCTCGTGGACAGGGTTGAATGGAATGAGCAGTTCTTC
j_call: TRBJ2-7; d_call: .; clone_size: .; v_call: TRBV28; cdr3_aa: CASSRTGTVSYEQYF; cdr3_nt: TGTGCCAGCAGCCGTACCGGGACTGTATCCTACGAGCAGTACTTC
j_call: TRBJ2-1; d_call: .; clone_size: many; v_call: TRBV6-5; cdr3_aa: CASSYSGEYNEQFF; cdr3_nt: TGTGCCAGCAGTTACTCTGGGGAGTACAATGAGCAGTTCTTC
j_call: TRBJ2-3; d_call: .; clone_size: many; v_call: TRBV7-8; cdr3_aa: CASSLNEGITDTQYF; cdr3_nt: TGTGCCAGCAGCTTAAACGAGGGAATCACAGATACGCAGTATTTT
j_call: TRBJ2-7; d_call: TRBD2; clone_size: many; v_call: TRBV7-2; cdr3_aa: CASSSSGSSYEQYF; cdr3_nt: TGTGCCAGCAGCTCTAGCGGTAGCTCCTACGAGCAGTACTTC
j_call: TRBJ2-3; d_call: TRBD2; clone_size: .; v_call: TRBV5-1; cdr3_aa: CASRGLAGGPSTDTQYF; cdr3_nt: TGCGCCAGCAGGGGACTAGCGGGGGGGCCTAGCACAGATACGCAGTATTTT
j_call: TRBJ2-2; d_call: .; clone_size: few; v_call: TRBV20-1; cdr3_aa: CSARSWITGELFF; cdr3_nt: TGCAGTGCTAGATCCTGGATCACCGGGGAGCTGTTTTTT
j_call: TRBJ1-1; d_call: .; clone_size: .; v_call: TRBV5-1; cdr3_aa: CASSLEQGVNTEAFF; cdr3_nt: TGCGCCAGCAGCTTGGAACAGGGAGTGAACACTGAAGCTTTCTTT
j_call: TRBJ2-5; d_call: TRBD2; clone_size: few; v_call: TRBV2; cdr3_aa: CASSGREGLETQYF; cdr3_nt: TGTGCCAGCAGTGGACGGGAGGGGTTGGAGACCCAGTACTTC
j_call: TRBJ2-1; d_call: .; clone_size: many; v_call: TRBV7-6; cdr3_aa: CASAANYYNEQFF; cdr3_nt: TGTGCCAGCGCGGCGAATTACTACAATGAGCAGTTCTTC
j_call: TRBJ2-3; d_call: .; clone_size: .; v_call: TRBV11-3; cdr3_aa: CASSRGLPLDTQYF; cdr3_nt: TGTGCCAGCAGCCGTGGACTACCCTTGGATACGCAGTATTTT
j_call: TRBJ1-2; d_call: .; clone_size: .; v_call: TRBV27; cdr3_aa: CASSLMAGVGGYTF; cdr3_nt: TGTGCCAGCAGTCTTATGGCAGGGGTAGGGGGCTACACCTTC
j_call: TRBJ2-3; d_call: .; clone_size: .; v_call: TRBV19; cdr3_aa: CASSIEEGRDTQYF; cdr3_nt: TGTGCCAGTAGTATAGAGGAGGGGCGGGATACGCAGTATTTT
j_call: TRBJ1-1; d_call: .; clone_size: many; v_call: TRBV20-1; cdr3_aa: CSASGVTDTEAFF; cdr3_nt: TGCAGTGCTTCGGGAGTTACGGACACTGAAGCTTTCTTT
j_call: TRBJ2-5; d_call: .; clone_size: .; v_call: TRBV12-3/TRBV12-4; cdr3_aa: CASSPQDRRETQYF; cdr3_nt: TGTGCCAGCAGTCCCCAGGACCGTCGGGAGACCCAGTACTTC
j_call: TRBJ1-2; d_call: .; clone_size: .; v_call: TRBV9; cdr3_aa: CASSVGSPNYGYTF; cdr3_nt: TGTGCCAGCAGCGTCGGCAGTCCGAACTATGGCTACACCTTC
j_call: TRBJ1-2; d_call: .; clone_size: many; v_call: TRBV20-1; cdr3_aa: CSARESGQRSYTF; cdr3_nt: TGCAGTGCTAGAGAATCAGGGCAGAGGAGCTACACCTTC
j_call: TRBJ2-7; d_call: .; clone_size: many; v_call: TRBV7-6; cdr3_aa: CASSPLATNKNEQYF; cdr3_nt: TGTGCCAGCAGCCCCCTCGCGACTAACAAAAACGAGCAGTACTTC
j_call: TRBJ2-1; d_call: TRBD2; clone_size: .; v_call: TRBV7-6; cdr3_aa: CASSPSSGGPPREQFF; cdr3_nt: TGTGCCAGCAGCCCTAGTAGCGGGGGGCCCCCTCGGGAGCAGTTCTTC
j_call: TRBJ1-1; d_call: .; clone_size: .; v_call: TRBV11-2; cdr3_aa: CASSLFSMNTEAFF; cdr3_nt: TGTGCCAGCAGCTTATTCTCCATGAACACTGAAGCTTTCTTT
j_call: TRBJ2-5; d_call: TRBD1; clone_size: few; v_call: TRBV28; cdr3_aa: CASSLGTGNLAQYF; cdr3_nt: TGTGCCAGCAGCCTCGGGACAGGGAATTTGGCCCAGTACTTC
j_call: TRBJ1-2; d_call: TRBD1; clone_size: few; v_call: TRBV29-1; cdr3_aa: CSVEFPRQGISYGYTF; cdr3_nt: TGCAGCGTTGAATTTCCAAGACAGGGAATTAGCTATGGCTACACCTTC
j_call: TRBJ1-5; d_call: .; clone_size: .; v_call: TRBV6-4; cdr3_aa: CASRDPGEQPQHF; cdr3_nt: TGTGCCAGCAGGGACCCCGGCGAACAGCCCCAGCATTTT
j_call: TRBJ1-6; d_call: .; clone_size: .; v_call: TRBV12-3/TRBV12-4; cdr3_aa: CASRTALGNSPLHF; cdr3_nt: TGTGCCAGCAGAACGGCCTTAGGGAATTCACCCCTCCACTTT